Listed below are T cell receptor beta chains from one sample, sequenced in a study of CD8+CD57+ T cells in acquired aplastic anemia. TCRdb analysed the reads with MiXCR anew, one entry per CDR3 protein. The sample lists 150,000 to 200,000 distinct CDR3 sequences; over 40% were seen once. The sequencing input was sorted CD4+, CD8+, or CD8+CD57+ T cells (not recorded which) from PBMCs. The receptors were sampled from a human donor with aplastic anemia. CDR3s include the opening cysteine and the closing phenylalanine or tryptophan. The D gene is left open where the match is weak. Part of the rows lack a size; the others show once, few, many or a class for expanded clones.

abundance	v_gene	len	d_gene	j_gene	CDR3aa	CDR3nt
NA	TRBV9	15	NA	TRBJ1-6	CASSAQTATNSPLHF	TGTGCCAGCAGCGCCCAAACAGCGACTAATTCACCCCTCCACTTT
many	TRBV7-2	12	NA	TRBJ1-2	CASTPGYYGYTF	TGTGCCAGCACTCCGGGCTACTATGGCTACACCTTC
NA	TRBV4-2	16	NA	TRBJ2-7	CASSPNELGGTYEQYF	TGTGCCAGCAGCCCAAACGAGCTAGGCGGCACCTACGAGCAGTACTTC
NA	TRBV11-2	17	NA	TRBJ2-1	CASSSAGGTSSYNEQFF	TGTGCCAGCAGCTCCGCTGGTGGCACTAGCTCCTACAATGAGCAGTTCTTC
NA	TRBV24-1	14	NA	TRBJ2-7	CATSDHDRYYEQYF	TGTGCCACCAGTGACCACGACAGGTACTACGAGCAGTACTTC
NA	TRBV24-1	17	NA	TRBJ2-1	CATSDFKQAFSYNEQFF	TGTGCCACCAGTGATTTCAAACAGGCGTTCTCCTACAATGAGCAGTTCTTC
many	TRBV5-1	14	NA	TRBJ1-2	CASSLGGTNYGYTF	TGCGCCAGCAGCTTGGGTGGGACAAACTATGGCTACACCTTC
few	TRBV14	12	NA	TRBJ2-1	CASSQGGGEQFF	TGTGCCAGCAGCCAAGGGGGTGGTGAGCAGTTCTTC
many	TRBV29-1	14	TRBD1	TRBJ1-4	CSVSLTGVNEKLFF	TGCAGCGTCTCCTTGACAGGGGTAAATGAAAAACTGTTTTTT
few	TRBV27	13	NA	TRBJ2-5	CASRRGVGETQYF	TGTGCCAGCCGTAGAGGGGTGGGAGAGACCCAGTACTTC
NA	TRBV10-3	13	TRBD2	TRBJ2-1	CAIRPGTRNEQFF	TGTGCCATCCGTCCCGGGACTAGGAATGAGCAGTTCTTC
many	TRBV12-3/TRBV12-4	13	NA	TRBJ2-1	CASSGLRNNEQFF	TGTGCCAGCAGTGGACTAAGAAACAATGAGCAGTTCTTC
many	TRBV7-2	15	TRBD1	TRBJ1-2	CASSLDRISNYGYTF	TGTGCCAGCAGCTTGGACAGGATCTCTAACTATGGCTACACCTTC
NA	TRBV11-2	12	NA	TRBJ1-6	CASSLGRVPLHF	TGTGCCAGCAGCTTAGGCAGGGTACCTCTCCACTTT
many	TRBV3-1	12	NA	TRBJ1-6	CASSQDVTPLHF	TGTGCCAGCAGCCAAGATGTAACACCCCTCCACTTT
NA	TRBV19	14	NA	TRBJ1-4	CASTIDVVGEKLFF	TGTGCCAGTACTATAGACGTGGTAGGCGAAAAACTGTTTTTT
many	TRBV3-1	13	TRBD1	TRBJ1-2	CASSRDRVKGYTF	TGTGCCAGCAGCCGGGACAGGGTTAAGGGCTACACCTTC
few	TRBV15	14	NA	TRBJ2-7	CATSREMGGQGQYF	TGTGCCACCAGCAGAGAGATGGGGGGACAAGGGCAGTACTTC
NA	TRBV9	16	TRBD2	TRBJ2-2	CASSVGTSGGTGELFF	TGTGCCAGCAGCGTAGGGACTAGCGGGGGGACCGGGGAGCTGTTTTTT
many	TRBV9	17	NA	TRBJ1-2	CASSEGVDVVGAYGYTF	TGTGCCAGCAGCGAAGGGGTGGATGTAGTGGGGGCCTATGGCTACACCTTC
NA	TRBV6-1	14	NA	TRBJ1-1	CASNQSPVATEAFF	TGTGCCAGCAACCAAAGCCCGGTTGCCACTGAAGCTTTCTTT
NA	TRBV14	16	TRBD1	TRBJ2-7	CASSQAGTGKNYEQYF	TGTGCCAGCAGCCAAGCCGGGACAGGGAAAAACTACGAGCAGTACTTC
many	TRBV5-4	12	NA	TRBJ1-1	CASSSINTEAFF	TGTGCCAGCAGCAGCATAAACACTGAAGCTTTCTTT
NA	TRBV19	14	NA	TRBJ1-2	CASSIGGSNYGYTF	TGTGCCAGTAGTATCGGAGGGAGTAACTATGGCTACACCTTC
NA	TRBV15	15	TRBD1	TRBJ1-3	CATTTDRVVGNTIYF	TGTGCCACCACTACGGACAGGGTCGTTGGAAACACCATATATTTT
NA	TRBV2	14	NA	TRBJ2-7	CASRRTVIVSEQYF	TGTGCCAGCCGCCGGACAGTAATAGTCTCCGAGCAGTACTTC
many	TRBV19	15	NA	TRBJ1-3	CASTSTEFSGNTIYF	TGTGCCAGTACCTCGACAGAGTTCTCTGGAAACACCATATATTTT
NA	TRBV7-3	15	NA	TRBJ2-3	CASSLRFGGLDTQYF	TGTGCCAGCAGCTTAAGGTTCGGCGGTTTAGATACGCAGTATTTT
many	TRBV11-1	14	NA	TRBJ2-5	CASSRAGRQETQYF	TGTGCCAGCAGCCGTGCGGGCCGCCAAGAGACCCAGTACTTC
many	TRBV3-1	16	TRBD1	TRBJ1-4	CASSHDTGTGNEKLFF	TGTGCCAGCAGCCACGACACCGGGACAGGGAATGAAAAACTGTTTTTT
many	TRBV7-2	15	TRBD1	TRBJ2-7	CASSNRDRGSYEQYF	TGTGCCAGCAGCAACCGGGACAGGGGATCCTACGAGCAGTACTTC
many	TRBV9	15	NA	TRBJ1-4	CASSPSGATNEKLFF	TGTGCCAGCAGCCCCTCGGGAGCAACTAATGAAAAACTGTTTTTT
NA	TRBV11-1	16	NA	TRBJ2-2	CASSPTGGMNTGELFF	TGTGCCAGCAGCCCGACTGGGGGGATGAACACCGGGGAGCTGTTTTTT
many	TRBV5-1	13	NA	TRBJ1-1	CASSLGANTEAFF	TGCGCCAGCAGCTTGGGGGCTAACACTGAAGCTTTCTTT
many	TRBV12-3/TRBV12-4	14	NA	TRBJ1-5	CASSFADSNQPQHF	TGTGCCAGCAGTTTTGCGGATAGCAATCAGCCCCAGCATTTT